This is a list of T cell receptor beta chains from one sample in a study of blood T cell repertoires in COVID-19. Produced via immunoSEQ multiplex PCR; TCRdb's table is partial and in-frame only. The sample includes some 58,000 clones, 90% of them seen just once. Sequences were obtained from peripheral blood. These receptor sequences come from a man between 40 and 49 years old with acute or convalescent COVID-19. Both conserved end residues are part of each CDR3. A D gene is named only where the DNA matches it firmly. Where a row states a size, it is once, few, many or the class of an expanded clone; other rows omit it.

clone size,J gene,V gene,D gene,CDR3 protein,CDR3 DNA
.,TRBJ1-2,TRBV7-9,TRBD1,CASSPSGSGQGSYGYTF,TGTGCCAGCAGCCCGTCAGGGTCGGGACAGGGAAGCTATGGCTACACCTTC
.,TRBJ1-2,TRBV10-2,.,CASTQNTNYGYTF,TGCGCCAGCACACAGAATACTAACTATGGCTACACCTTC
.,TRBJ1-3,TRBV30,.,CAWGVAGSGNTIYF,TGTGCCTGGGGGGTAGCAGGGTCTGGAAACACCATATATTTT
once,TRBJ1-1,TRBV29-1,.,CSTRAGGDTEAFF,TGCAGCACCCGGGCGGGAGGGGACACTGAAGCTTTCTTT
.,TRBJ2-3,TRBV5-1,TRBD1,CASSSIPGQGTDTQYF,TGCGCCAGCAGCTCGATCCCGGGACAGGGGACAGATACGCAGTATTTT
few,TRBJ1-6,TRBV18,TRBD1,CASSSGQGDGGSPLHF,TGTGCCAGCTCATCTGGACAGGGGGATGGGGGATCACCCCTCCACTTT
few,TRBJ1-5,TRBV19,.,CASSIGRDYGNQPQHF,TGTGCCAGTAGTATAGGCAGGGATTATGGCAATCAGCCCCAGCATTTT
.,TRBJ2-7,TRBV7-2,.,CASSLQQGFYEQYF,TGTGCCAGCAGCTTACAACAGGGTTTCTACGAGCAGTACTTC
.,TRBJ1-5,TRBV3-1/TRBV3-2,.,CASSQDAGRGQPQHF,TGTGCCAGCAGCCAAGATGCAGGGAGGGGTCAGCCCCAGCATTTT
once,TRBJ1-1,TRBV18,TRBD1,CASSPPGQGLEGEAFF,TGTGCCAGCTCACCACCGGGACAGGGGTTGGAGGGTGAAGCTTTCTTT
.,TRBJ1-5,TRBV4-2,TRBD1,CASSQDRTGKIQPQHF,TGTGCCAGCAGCCAAGATCGGACAGGGAAGATTCAGCCCCAGCATTTT
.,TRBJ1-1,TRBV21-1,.,CATSREGGTEAFF,TGTGCCACCTCCAGGGAAGGTGGCACTGAAGCTTTCTTT
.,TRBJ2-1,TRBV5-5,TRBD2,CASSSTSAGTSGEQFF,TGTGCCAGCAGCTCTACCTCTGCCGGGACTAGTGGTGAGCAGTTCTTC
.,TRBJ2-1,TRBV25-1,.,CASSPTGSRLSSYNEQFF,TGTGCCAGCAGTCCCACAGGGTCGCGCTTAAGCTCCTACAATGAGCAGTTCTTC
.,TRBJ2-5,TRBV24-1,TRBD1,CATSSRSVTGGEETQYF,TGTGCCACCAGTTCCCGAAGTGTAACAGGGGGCGAGGAGACCCAGTACTTC
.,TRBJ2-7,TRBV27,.,CASSPTGTYEQYF,TGTGCCAGCAGCCCCACAGGCACCTACGAGCAGTACTTC
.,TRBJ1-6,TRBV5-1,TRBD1,CASSLTWDRENSPLHF,TGCGCCAGCAGCTTGACTTGGGACAGGGAGAATTCACCCCTCCACTTT
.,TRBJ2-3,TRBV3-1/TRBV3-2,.,CASSQDRSGSDTQYF,TGTGCCAGCAGCCAAGATAGGAGCGGGTCAGATACGCAGTATTTT